Sequencing of this T cell receptor (beta chain) was carried out in a study of blood T cell repertoires in COVID-19. About the study: Sample material is recorded as cDNA or gDNA derived from T cells, B-cell-depleted T cells, or PBMCs.

Method: immunoSEQ multiplex PCR; TCRdb's copy keeps in-frame clones and lacks some. The sample records some 65,000 clones, roughly 80% being singletons. The CDR3 is 16 residues long. Trimming took off 2 bases at V and 0 bases at J, with 11 bases between the two ends. Germline CDR1 and CDR2: SGHAT and FQDESV (reference sequence). Sequences were obtained from peripheral blood. This chain joins TRBV11-1 and TRBJ2-1; TRBD2 might be the D (6 bases). The receptor was isolated from a woman between 65 and 79 years old with acute or convalescent COVID-19. The CDR3 here is CASSLLAASSYNEQFF. The CDR3 DNA follows: TGTGCCAGCAGCTTATTAGCGGCTAGCTCCTACAATGAGCAGTTCTTC.